This entry concerns a single T cell receptor (beta chain). This sample stems from a study of blood T cell repertoires in COVID-19. As for the study in general: Sites across the United States, Italy and Spain contributed samples from acute and convalescent COVID-19. T cells, B-cell-depleted T cells, or PBMCs provided the cDNA or gDNA that served as material.

Authors' processing steps: For nucleated cells, counts were estimated from reference gene primer amplification. Assay: immunoSEQ multiplex PCR; the TCRdb copy retains only in-frame clones and omits some. The V and J calls and the clone size are those of that table, but D and trimming were determined from the DNA. Altogether more than 200,000 clones are present, 65% to 80% being singletons, with the ten largest covering 4% to 4.5%. Germline CDR1 and CDR2: MNHEY and SVGAGI. The CDR3 length is 16 residues. Trimming removed 0 bases from V and 0 bases from J, with 9 bases in between. V is TRBV6-5 and J is TRBJ2-4; unclear D gene. Sequencing input: peripheral blood. This receptor was taken from a woman between 35 and 50 years old with active or convalescent COVID-19. The CDR3 sequence: CASSYSQQLAKNIQYF. DNA of the CDR3: TGTGCCAGCAGTTACTCGCAACAGCTAGCCAAAAACATTCAGTACTTC.